The next 2 T cell receptor beta chains were all read from a single sample in a study of cytomegalovirus exposure and HLA in healthy donors. Researchers ran the PCR with 60 Vbeta and 13 Jbeta primers. Sequencing was performed with immunoSEQ multiplex PCR; in TCRdb, only in-frame clones are kept and a portion is missing. The sample carries fewer than 95,000 clones, approximately 63% recorded once. The specimen sequenced was PBMCs. The receptor source for this set is a woman aged 25 to 39 in good health and CMV-seronegative.

The gene calls are TRBV23-1 and TRBJ1-4; D unclear. TRBV23-1 is sorted into the ORF group, with uncertain function. V was trimmed by 7 bases and J by 0 bases, leaving 9 bases between them. The CDR3 totals 14 residues. This chain's CDR3 is CASTSLPTNEKLFF. CDR3 DNA sequence: TGCGCCAGCACCTCCCTTCCAACTAATGAAAAACTGTTTTTT.

The V call is TRBV11-2, the J call TRBJ2-7; 9 bases match TRBD2. Losses at the gene ends were 0 bases for V and 0 bases for J; bases not matched to a gene: 9. The CDR3 length is 18 residues. Germline V gene sequence: CDR1 SGHAT, CDR2 FQNNGV. CDR3 sequence reads: CASSLDLGRTSVSYEQYF. The CDR3 region has the DNA TGTGCCAGCAGCTTAGATCTTGGTAGGACTAGCGTCTCCTACGAGCAGTACTTC.